This paragraph covers one T cell receptor beta chain sequence. Original processing notes: Amplification of reference gene primers was used by the study to estimate nucleated cell counts. The repertoire was sequenced with immunoSEQ multiplex PCR; TCRdb's copy has only in-frame clones and lacks some. The D gene and trimming were derived from the DNA, and the V and J assignments and clone size from that table. Here the sample spans around 87,000 clones, roughly 87% being singletons. V lost 0 bases to trimming and J lost 6 bases, with 9 bases between them. The CDR3 has 15 residues. Germline V gene data show CDR1 as SNHLY and CDR2 as FYNNEI. This sample is drawn from a study of blood T cell repertoires in COVID-19. About the research overall: Material from acute and convalescent COVID-19 was sourced from the United States, Italy and Spain. The cDNA or gDNA used as material had been derived from T cells, B-cell-depleted T cells, or PBMCs.

The receptor comes from a man aged 45-65 years with acute or convalescent COVID-19. The material sequenced was peripheral blood. The chain couples TRBV2 to TRBJ1-6; no definite D call. The CDR3 coding sequence is TGTGCCAGCAGTGAAGCATCGGGTTCTAATTCACCCCTCCACTTT. Its translation: CASSEASGSNSPLHF. Combining the CDR3 with reference TRBV2 and TRBJ1-6 gives the whole variable domain EPEVTQTPSHQVTQMGQEVILRCVPISNHLYFYWYRQILGQKVEFLVSFYNNEISEKSEIFDDQFSVERPDGSNFTLKIRSTKLEDSAMYFCASSEASGSNSPLHFGNGTRLTVT.